The 8 T cell receptor beta chains below come from one sample, sequenced in a study of blood T cell repertoires in COVID-19. Profiled with immunoSEQ multiplex PCR; TCRdb holds only in-frame clones, not every one. The sample lists roughly 86,000 clones, 75% to 95% occurring once. The sample taken for sequencing was peripheral blood. Receptor source: a woman between 50 and 59 years old in a cohort sampled during active COVID-19.

The chain uses TRBV5-4 and TRBJ1-1; TRBD1 might be the D (6 bases). V lost 0 bases and J lost 0, with 9 bases in between. The CDR3 totals 15 residues. Germline CDR1 is SGHNT and CDR2 is YYREEE (reference sequence). The chain's CDR3 is CASSLERGLNTEAFF. The CDR3 region has the DNA TGTGCCAGCAGCTTGGAGAGGGGGTTGAACACTGAAGCTTTCTTT.

The J gene is TRBJ2-3, the V gene TRBV6-5; 7 nucleotides match TRBD2. The CDR3 is made up of 14 amino acids. The V gene's germline CDR1 is MNHEY and CDR2 SVGAGI. The junction had 11 bases not matched to a gene; V was cut back by 4 bases and J by 10 bases. The CDR3 protein is CASSLRGGLGAQYF. In DNA form, the CDR3 reads TGTGCCAGCAGTTTAAGGGGAGGGTTAGGGGCGCAGTATTTT.

The chain joins TRBV5-1 to TRBJ2-2, with 9 bases fitting TRBD2. Germline values: CDR1 SGHRS, CDR2 YFSETQ. V was pared by 3 bases and J by 3 bases, with 3 bases of the junction left unmatched. This CDR3 region has 15 residues. Here the CDR3 reads CASSSVAGDTGELFF. Here the CDR3 DNA reads TGCGCCAGCAGCTCGGTAGCGGGAGACACCGGGGAGCTGTTTTTT.

The chain recombines TRBV7-2 with TRBJ1-6; the D gene is possibly TRBD1 (5 bases). Looked up from germline, CDR1 is SGHTA and CDR2 is FQGNSA. The V end lost 1 base, the J end lost 0 bases, and 10 bases lay between the germline ends. The CDR3 consists of 17 residues. The CDR3 DNA follows: TGTGCCAGCAGCTTAGTCGCAGGGCGCTCCTATAATTCACCCCTCCACTTT. It specifies CASSLVAGRSYNSPLHF.

J is TRBJ2-5 and V is TRBV5-1, with TRBD1 matching 7 bases. CDR3 length: 15 residues. V shed 0 bases and J 1 base; nucleotides not matched to a gene: 3. Germline-derived CDR1 and CDR2 are SGHRS and YFSETQ. The CDR3 sequence is CASSLVAGGQETQYF. The CDR3 DNA reads TGCGCCAGCAGCTTGGTTGCAGGGGGCCAAGAGACCCAGTACTTC.

The chain links TRBV5-1 to TRBJ2-1, with D possibly TRBD1 on 6 matching bases. V was shortened by 0 bases and J by 4 bases, with 14 bases between the two germline ends. Germline loops: CDR1 SGHRS, CDR2 YFSETQ. CDR3 length equals 16 residues. The CDR3 bases are TGCGCCAGCAGCTTGGGGTTGCAGGGGTCATACAATGAGCAGTTCTTC. It translates to CASSLGLQGSYNEQFF.

The rearrangement uses TRBV7-9 and TRBJ2-1, with TRBD1 identical over 7 bases. Germline CDR1 SEHNR, CDR2 FQNEAQ (reference sequence). With 3 bases clipped from V and 2 bases from J, the junction kept 7 bases outside the gene matches. This CDR3 has 16 residues. The CDR3 DNA sequence: TGTGCCAGCAGCTTGGGACAGCAATTCCCCTACAATGAGCAGTTCTTC. It encodes CASSLGQQFPYNEQFF.

The chain is built from TRBV11-2 and TRBJ1-5; no reliable D call. This CDR3 is built from 13 residues. Germline V CDR1 and CDR2: SGHAT, FQNNGV. Deletions cut 2 bases from V and 5 bases from J, with 7 bases between. The CDR3 spells CASSLLSHQPQHF. The CDR3 nucleotides read TGTGCCAGCAGCTTACTCAGTCATCAGCCCCAGCATTTT.